The present T cell receptor (beta chain) was sequenced within a study of blood T cell repertoires in COVID-19. For the study at large: Specimens from acute and convalescent COVID-19 originated in the United States, Italy and Spain. The analysed material was cDNA or gDNA that came from T cells, B-cell-depleted T cells, or PBMCs.

The CDR3 loop spans 18 amino acids. Original analysis: Amplification from reference gene primers served as the basis for estimated nucleated cell counts. Produced via immunoSEQ multiplex PCR; TCRdb's table is partial and in-frame only. The V and J calls and clone size are taken from that table; D and trimming were inferred from the DNA. The table has tens of thousands of clones, nearly 90% seen once; the top ten hold under 4.5%. The chain employs TRBV21-1 and TRBJ2-7; TRBD1 reflects the table's D call only, with no check against the DNA. TRBV21-1 is annotated as a pseudogene. The receptor comes from a man between 60 and 75 years old with acute or convalescent COVID-19. Material for sequencing was peripheral blood. The CDR3 nucleotides are TGTGCCAGCAGCAAATCAACGCCAAAGTGGGGGCAGACTTACGAGCAGTACTTC. It codes for CASSKSTPKWGQTYEQYF.